The present entry profiles one T cell receptor (beta chain) with its context. This clone has more than one count but fewer than ten. Its antigen remains undetermined. Base quality data are lacking; no much larger clone is found one base away. CDR1 MDHEN and CDR2 SYDVKM are derived from the germline V gene. Its CDR3 holds 16 amino acids, cysteine through phenylalanine. Only CDR3 DNA is held: 48 bases, read in frame from base 1. The trim is 3 bases for V and 0 bases for J, with a gap of 12 bases between the germline ends. This sample is drawn from a study of cytomegalovirus exposure and HLA in healthy donors (dated by TCRdb to about 2017). In terms of the full investigation: An earlier analysis of roughly 500 of the donors reported about 300 Gb of sequence data and about 120 million unique TCR beta sequences obtained from about 200 million T cells. An early release covering about 600 HLA-typed donors comprised approximately 300 gigabases of sequencing data and around 85 million unique TCR sequences. Of the approximately 400 genotyped donors, roughly 80% were placed in the genetic ancestry cluster associated with self-reported Caucasian donors. The study was designed to test whether signatures of past pathogen exposure could be identified by cataloging public T cell receptors. Using immunosequencing, the study profiled T cell repertoires from around 680 subjects and related those repertoires to cytomegalovirus serostatus. In addition to the first cohort of 666 subjects, a separate validation cohort of some 120 different subjects was used. The study combined high-throughput TCR immunosequencing, statistical association of individual TCRs with disease status, and machine learning to predict cytomegalovirus infection status. A later analysis re-examined previously published TCR beta repertoires from roughly 720 donors and added high-resolution HLA genotyping to investigate patterns of TCR occurrence. Rather than using new phenotypic data, the later analysis identified candidate immune exposures from TCR beta sequences and from how often those sequences occurred across donors. An earlier analysis of some 500 of the donors applied high-throughput TCR beta sequencing to assess whether each TCR beta V gene segment acted as functional or pseudogenic. Donor age, sex, ethnicity and CMV serostatus were compiled alongside the repertoire data. A later genetic analysis took genome-wide SNP genotypes for about 55% of the roughly 700 donors and used that subset as a discovery cohort. Every repertoire in the discovery cohort had been generated on one and the same sequencing platform. HLA typing covered class I and class II loci at four-digit resolution. Typing coverage varied by locus: about 620-640 donors for A, B, C, DRB1 and DQB1; 522 for DQA1; over 600 for DPA1; some 470 for DPB1. Several DR-DQ haplotypes were handled as single units for association and clustering, since linkage in the cohort was strong. Across approximately 400 genotyped donors of the cohort, an average of about 250,000 unique TCR beta nucleotide sequences per donor were sequenced, and roughly 18% of those sequences were non-productive.

The cohort comprised hundreds of healthy bone marrow donors. At the time of sampling, every cohort member was nominally healthy, though immune exposures that went unrecorded were likely present. The donor tested CMV seropositive and was one of the 289 seropositive cohort members. A peripheral blood sample was provided by each donor, and peripheral blood mononuclear cells were used for TCR beta sequencing. The Qiagen DNeasy Blood Extraction Kit was used to extract genomic DNA from the blood cell samples. Findings and caveats that apply to the study as a whole: HLA typing was unavailable for some donors at each locus, so association tests used only the typed subset. The 87-base-pair reads could not distinguish some IMGT-functional V segments, including TRBV6-2 and TRBV6-3, so those segments were excluded. A further reported finding was that TCR beta sequences accurately predicted the HLA-A and HLA-B alleles for most subjects in the first cohort. At a false discovery rate of 0.05, a later analysis linked fewer than 20,000 TCR beta sequences to specific HLA alleles. The study listed 164 TCR beta chains as associated with cytomegalovirus. Assigning TCR associations to individual alleles was difficult when HLA alleles, especially DR and DQ, strongly co-occurred. In vitro tests confirmed that a few of the cytomegalovirus-associated TCR beta chains recognize cytomegalovirus antigens. A group of highly shared sequence variants was considered likely to be a technical artifact of the sequencing pipeline. Compared with equally common non-associated chains, HLA-associated TCR beta chains in a later analysis were more clonally expanded and had lower generation probabilities. A later genetic analysis associated a missense DCLRE1C variant with V-gene and J-gene trimming of TCR beta chains, and an independent cohort replicated the association. Broadly in line with IMGT annotations, most TCR beta V segments showed up in productive rearrangements about 87% or about 30% of the time in an earlier analysis of 587 of the donors. The classifier was reported to diagnose cytomegalovirus status with high specificity and sensitivity in both the original and validation cohorts. For the cohort, immune exposure information was limited to CMV serostatus. Because counts were too low, under 20 rarely observed V segments, including chromosome 9 orphons, were left out of the earlier analysis of 587 of the donors. Correlated functional status among segregating V segments might be attributable to linkage disequilibrium, but an unknown experimental factor could not be ruled out. Roughly uniform sequencing depth across donors was assumed in presence/absence analyses, although this assumption may not hold. According to a later analysis, most CMV-associated TCR beta chains appeared to be HLA-restricted, and the HLA associations seemed to be driven largely by CMV exposure. According to a later analysis, parvovirus B19, influenza, CMV and Epstein-Barr virus appeared linked to several top co-occurrence clusters. In a later analysis, the rate of TCR association differed among HLA loci, with DRB1 alleles having the most associated TCRs and HLA-C alleles having the fewest. This cohort had only TCR beta chains sequenced, and the lack of alpha or paired-chain data limited which features could be detected. The authors suggested that the approach could potentially be generalized to other disease states and immunological phenotypes. Most TCR sequences were seen in very few donors, while some public TCRs were found in many individuals. A later genetic analysis reported fewer N-insertions in productive TCRs among donors in an Asian-associated ancestry cluster than the roughly 700-donor mean.

Receptor amplification or capture employed the immunoSEQ multiplex PCR assay. For the multiplex PCR, a mixture combining 60 forward primers for TCR Vbeta segments and 13 reverse primers for TCR Jbeta segments was used. A multiplex PCR assay on genomic DNA amplified the CDR3 region of rearranged TCR beta genes. The Illumina HiSeq System was used to sequence the amplified TCR beta libraries as 87-base-pair reads. The source study handled its data this way. A later analysis counted some 74 million unique TCR beta chains across the 650 to 800 repertoires, and some 11 million of these chains were shared by at least two donors. A nearest-neighbor algorithm error-corrected the raw reads and collapsed the reads into unique sequences, merging closely related sequences to remove PCR and sequencing errors. V, D and J gene segments were assigned by aligning CDR3 sequences to IMGT reference sequences. Each retained sequence needed at least a six-nucleotide match to both a V gene segment and a J gene segment. Rearrangements were called productive when the CDR3 lacked stop codons and stayed in frame with V and J; all others were non-productive. CDR3 was defined according to IMGT convention as the region running from the second conserved V-encoded cysteine to the conserved J-encoded phenylalanine. The earlier analysis of about 500 of the donors excluded sequences that lacked an unambiguous match to a single V gene segment. In an earlier analysis of several hundred of the donors, V segments were called functional above 56.7% productive rearrangements and were called segregating when the between-donor standard deviation exceeded 5%. A statistical classification framework was built for diagnosing cytomegalovirus status from the catalog of TCR beta chain sequences. In a later analysis, TCR nucleotide sequences were compared against IMGT/GENE-DB human TR gene sequences so that V and J genes could be assigned. The TCRdist pipeline was used in a later analysis to assign CDR3 sequences and most-parsimonious VDJ recombination scenarios. A later analysis defined each TCR beta chain by its CDR3 amino acid sequence plus V-gene family, and excluded reads lacking a unique V-gene family. As a way to deal with suspected cross-contamination and a sequencing artifact, a later analysis dropped 450 to 700 nucleotide sequences that were highly shared and had low generation probability. In a later analysis, a clonal expansion index for each public chain was calculated from normalized within-repertoire ranks of inferred template counts. In a later analysis, generation probabilities were computed using a VDJ recombination model fitted to out-of-frame rearrangements, and the results were checked against IGoR. In a later analysis, TCR-TCR, TCR-HLA and TCR-CMV co-occurrence was scored with hypergeometric tests, and a repertoire-size bias correction was applied to TCR pairs. False discovery rates were estimated in a later analysis by permuting HLA or CMV assignments 20 times. In a later analysis, co-occurring TCRs were grouped using DBSCAN, with TCRdist sequence similarity added in when clustering inside HLA-allele-positive subsets. Repertoires with fewer than 30,000 or more than 120,000 public chains were left out of co-occurrence clustering, as were a few repertoires with anomalous nucleotide sharing. TCRdb retrieved this table from immuneACCESS and kept in-frame rearrangements only. Not all clones are present; in checked studies, unresolved V genes account for under half, and no reason is known for the remainder. The D gene and trimming were derived from the DNA, and the V and J assignments and clone size from that table. Across this sample there are under 70,000 clones, with approximately 70% seen only once. The ten most abundant clones make up roughly a fifth of the sample.

The source is a woman between 55 and 75 years old in good health and CMV-seropositive. Material for sequencing was PBMCs. The V and J segments used are TRBV28 and TRBJ1-5, with the D gene too uncertain to name. The CDR3 here reads CASSFLGGYSNQPQHF. The DNA is TGTGCCAGCAGTTTTTTGGGCGGGTATAGCAATCAGCCCCAGCATTTT.